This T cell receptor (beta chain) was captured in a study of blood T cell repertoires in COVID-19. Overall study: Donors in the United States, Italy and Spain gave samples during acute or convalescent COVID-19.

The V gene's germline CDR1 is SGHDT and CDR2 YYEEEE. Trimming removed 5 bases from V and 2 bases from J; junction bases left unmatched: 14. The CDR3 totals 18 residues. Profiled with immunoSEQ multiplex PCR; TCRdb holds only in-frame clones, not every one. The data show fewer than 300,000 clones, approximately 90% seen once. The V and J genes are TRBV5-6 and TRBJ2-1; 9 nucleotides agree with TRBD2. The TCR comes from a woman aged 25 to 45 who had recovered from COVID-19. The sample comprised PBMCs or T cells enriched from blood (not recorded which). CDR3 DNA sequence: TGTGCCAGCAGTCAAGGAGGTAGCGGGAGTACGACCTACAATGAGCAGTTCTTC. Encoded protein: CASSQGGSGSTTYNEQFF.